These T cell receptor beta chains were read from a single sample in a study of cytomegalovirus exposure and HLA in healthy donors. The table came from immunoSEQ multiplex PCR; TCRdb's copy has only in-frame clones and leaves some out. Seen here are fewer than 100,000 clones, about 80% observed once, and the top ten hold roughly 7.1%. Material: PBMCs. All receptors come from a middle-aged man in good health and CMV-seropositive. Both conserved end residues are part of each CDR3. D genes are given only for firm matches. Where a row states a size, it is once, few, many or the class of an expanded clone; other rows omit it.

TRBD2 | TRBJ2-1 | NA | TRBV4-2 | TGTGCCAGCAGCCAAGTAACGGATAGCGGGAGGGGAGGGAATGAGCAGTTCTTC | CASSQVTDSGRGGNEQFF
TRBD1 | TRBJ1-1 | once | TRBV5-5 | TGTGCCAGCAGTTTGGGACAGAGCACTGAAGCTTTCTTT | CASSLGQSTEAFF
TRBD1 | TRBJ2-7 | NA | TRBV25-1 | TGTGCCAGCGGTCGAGGACAGGGTAACGAGCAGTACTTC | CASGRGQGNEQYF
NA | TRBJ2-1 | NA | TRBV7-9 | TGTTCCAGCAGCTCCCCCCCGGGACTTATAGGGTCTGAGCAGTTCTTC | CSSSSPPGLIGSEQFF
NA | TRBJ2-7 | few | TRBV15 | TGTGCCACCAGTCTACCCGCGTCCTACGAGCAGTACTTC | CATSLPASYEQYF
TRBD1 | TRBJ1-1 | NA | TRBV4-3 | TGCGCCAGCAGCCAAGACCCAGGGGGCGACACTGAAGCTTTCTTT | CASSQDPGGDTEAFF
TRBD2 | TRBJ2-2 | few | TRBV2 | TGTGCCAGCACTCCCGCGGGCGGGGGGAACGCCGGGGAGCTGTTTTTT | CASTPAGGGNAGELFF
NA | TRBJ1-1 | few | TRBV7-9 | TGTGCCAGCAGCTTACCAGGGAACACTGAAGCTTTCTTT | CASSLPGNTEAFF
NA | TRBJ1-4 | NA | TRBV4-3 | TGCGCCAGCAGCCAAGGTGTCAGGTTAAACGAAAAACTGTTTTTT | CASSQGVRLNEKLFF
TRBD1 | TRBJ2-2 | NA | TRBV19 | TGTGCCAGTAAAGAGGACAGGGTGGACGCCGGGGAGCTGTTTTTT | CASKEDRVDAGELFF
TRBD1 | TRBJ1-2 | NA | TRBV7-9 | TGTGCCAGCAGCTGGGGACAGGATGCTTATGGCTACACCTTC | CASSWGQDAYGYTF
TRBD1 | TRBJ2-3 | NA | TRBV29-1 | TGCAGCGTTGACCGACAGGGGGATGTTCGCACAGATACGCAGTATTTT | CSVDRQGDVRTDTQYF
TRBD2 | TRBJ2-7 | NA | TRBV10-3 | TGTGCCATCAGTGAGTCACCTAGCGGGGGTTCGTTCTACGAGCAGTACTTC | CAISESPSGGSFYEQYF
NA | TRBJ1-3 | few | TRBV7-2 | TGTGCCAGCAGCTTAGCAGGGGCAAACACCATATATTTT | CASSLAGANTIYF
NA | TRBJ2-7 | NA | TRBV6-5 | TGTGCCAGCAGGGGGACACAACTGGGAGAGCAGTACTTC | CASRGTQLGEQYF
NA | TRBJ2-1 | NA | TRBV7-6 | TGTGCCAGCAGCGCCACAGGCTACAATGAGCAGTTCTTC | CASSATGYNEQFF
TRBD1 | TRBJ1-1 | few | TRBV18 | TGTGCCAGCTCACCGTCGGACAGGGTGAGCACTGAAGCTTTCTTT | CASSPSDRVSTEAFF
NA | TRBJ1-1 | few | TRBV7-9 | TGTGCCAGCAGCTTATATCAGGGCACTGAAGCTTTCTTT | CASSLYQGTEAFF
NA | TRBJ2-2 | NA | TRBV2 | TGTGCCAGCAGCGCATCAGGGATAGCCAACACCGGGGAGCTGTTTTTT | CASSASGIANTGELFF
NA | TRBJ2-7 | few | TRBV6-1 | TGTGCCAGCAAGACGCCAGGGCCATCCTACGAGCAGTACTTC | CASKTPGPSYEQYF
NA | TRBJ2-1 | few | TRBV7-9 | TGTGCCAGCAGCAGTACAGGGAGCTCCTACAATGAGCAGTTCTTC | CASSSTGSSYNEQFF